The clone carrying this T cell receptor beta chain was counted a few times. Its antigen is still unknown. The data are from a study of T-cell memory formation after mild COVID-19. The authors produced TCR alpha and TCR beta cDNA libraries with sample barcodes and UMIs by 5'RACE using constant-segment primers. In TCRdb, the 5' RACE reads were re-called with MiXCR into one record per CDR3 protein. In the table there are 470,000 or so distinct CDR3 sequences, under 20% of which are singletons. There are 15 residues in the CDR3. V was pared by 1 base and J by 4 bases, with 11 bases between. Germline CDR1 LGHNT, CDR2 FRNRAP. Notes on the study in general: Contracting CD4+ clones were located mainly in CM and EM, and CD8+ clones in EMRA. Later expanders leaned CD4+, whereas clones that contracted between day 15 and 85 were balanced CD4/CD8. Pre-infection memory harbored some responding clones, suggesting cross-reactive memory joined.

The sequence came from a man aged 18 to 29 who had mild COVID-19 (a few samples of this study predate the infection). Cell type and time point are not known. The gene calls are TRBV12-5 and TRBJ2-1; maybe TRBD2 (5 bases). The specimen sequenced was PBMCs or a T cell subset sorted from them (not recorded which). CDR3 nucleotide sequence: TGTGCTAGTGGTTTGGGGTCTAGCCCATACAATGAGCAGTTCTTC. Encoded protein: CASGLGSSPYNEQFF.